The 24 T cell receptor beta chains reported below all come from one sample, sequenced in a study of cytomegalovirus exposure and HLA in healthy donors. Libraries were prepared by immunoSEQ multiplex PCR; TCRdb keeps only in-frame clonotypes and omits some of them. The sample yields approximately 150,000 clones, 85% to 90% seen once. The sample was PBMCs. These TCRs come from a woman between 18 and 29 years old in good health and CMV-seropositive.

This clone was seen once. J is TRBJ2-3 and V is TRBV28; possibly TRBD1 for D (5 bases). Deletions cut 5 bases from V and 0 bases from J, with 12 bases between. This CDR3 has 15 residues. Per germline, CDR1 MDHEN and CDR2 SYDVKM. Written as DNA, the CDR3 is TGTGCCAGCAGTACTACGACAGAGAGCACAGATACGCAGTATTTT. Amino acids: CASSTTTESTDTQYF.

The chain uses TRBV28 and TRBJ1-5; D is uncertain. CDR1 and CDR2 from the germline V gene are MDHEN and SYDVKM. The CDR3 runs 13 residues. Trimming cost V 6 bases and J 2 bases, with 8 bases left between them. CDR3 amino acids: CASRQTGNQPQHF. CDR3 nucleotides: TGTGCCAGCAGGCAGACTGGCAATCAGCCCCAGCATTTT.

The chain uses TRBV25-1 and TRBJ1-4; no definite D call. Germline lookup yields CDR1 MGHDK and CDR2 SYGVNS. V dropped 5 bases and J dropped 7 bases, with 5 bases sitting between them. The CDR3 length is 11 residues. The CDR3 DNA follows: TGTGCCAGCAGTTCGGGTGAAAAACTGTTTTTT. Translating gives CASSSGEKLFF.

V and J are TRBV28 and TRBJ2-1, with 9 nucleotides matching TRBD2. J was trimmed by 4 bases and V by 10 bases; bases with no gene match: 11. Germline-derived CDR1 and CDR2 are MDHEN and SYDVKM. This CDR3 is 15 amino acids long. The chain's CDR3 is CATTLTSGFYNEQFF. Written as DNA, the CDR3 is TGTGCCACCACCCTGACTAGCGGTTTTTACAATGAGCAGTTCTTC.

CDR3 loop: CAGGLSVTGLNEKLFF. CDR3 nucleotides: TGTGCCGGAGGTCTGAGCGTGACAGGGCTAAATGAAAAACTGTTTTTT. The genes are TRBV30 and TRBJ1-4; 7 bases map to TRBD1. Losses at the gene ends were 8 bases for V and 5 bases for J; bases not matched to a gene: 17. The CDR3 spans 16 residues. Germline values: CDR1 GTSNPN, CDR2 SVGIG (reference sequence).

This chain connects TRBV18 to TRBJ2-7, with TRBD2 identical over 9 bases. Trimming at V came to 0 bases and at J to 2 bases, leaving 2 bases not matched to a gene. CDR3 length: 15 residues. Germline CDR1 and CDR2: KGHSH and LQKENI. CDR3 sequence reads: CASSPPAGGTYEQYF. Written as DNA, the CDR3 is TGTGCCAGCTCACCACCGGCGGGAGGGACCTACGAGCAGTACTTC.

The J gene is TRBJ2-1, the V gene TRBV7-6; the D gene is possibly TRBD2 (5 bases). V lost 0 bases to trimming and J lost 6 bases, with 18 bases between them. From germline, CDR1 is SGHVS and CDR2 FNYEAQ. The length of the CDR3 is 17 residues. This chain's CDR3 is CASSLAFTLARFNEQFF. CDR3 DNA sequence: TGTGCCAGCAGCTTAGCTTTTACCTTAGCGCGGTTCAATGAGCAGTTCTTC.

Here the CDR3 reads CSGYLLAGGLSEQFF. The CDR3 coding sequence is TGCAGCGGCTACCTTCTAGCGGGAGGGCTCAGTGAGCAGTTCTTC. This chain links TRBV29-1 with TRBJ2-1; 12 bases agree with TRBD2. The ends lost 7 bases at V and 9 bases at J; junction bases unmatched: 13. The CDR3 consists of 15 residues. Germline V gene data show CDR1 as SQVTM and CDR2 as ANQGSEA.

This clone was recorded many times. CDR3 nucleotide sequence: TGTGCCAGCAGTTTATCCCAGCGAATCTCCTACGAGCAGTACTTC. It codes for CASSLSQRISYEQYF. The rearrangement links TRBV28 to TRBJ2-7; D unclear. The CDR3 sequence is 15 residues long. Trimming pared 1 base from V and 0 bases from J, leaving 10 bases between. Germline CDR1 MDHEN, CDR2 SYDVKM.

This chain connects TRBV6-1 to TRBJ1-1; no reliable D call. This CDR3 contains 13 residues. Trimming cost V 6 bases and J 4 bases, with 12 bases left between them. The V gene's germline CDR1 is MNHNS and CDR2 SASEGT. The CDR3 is CASRIQEITEAFF. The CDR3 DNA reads TGTGCCAGCAGGATTCAAGAGATCACTGAAGCTTTCTTT.

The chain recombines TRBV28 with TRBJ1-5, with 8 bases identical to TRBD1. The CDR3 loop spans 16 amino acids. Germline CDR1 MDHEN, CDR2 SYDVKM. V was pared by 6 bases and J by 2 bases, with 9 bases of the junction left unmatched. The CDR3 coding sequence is TGTGCCAGCAGCAGACCGTGGACAGGGCGCAATCAGCCCCAGCATTTT. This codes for CASSRPWTGRNQPQHF.

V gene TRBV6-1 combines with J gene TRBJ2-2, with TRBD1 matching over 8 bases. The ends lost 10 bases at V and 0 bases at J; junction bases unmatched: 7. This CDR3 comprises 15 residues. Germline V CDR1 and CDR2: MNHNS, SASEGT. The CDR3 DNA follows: TGTGCCACCTACCCAGGGGGCGCGAACACCGGGGAGCTGTTTTTT. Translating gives CATYPGGANTGELFF.

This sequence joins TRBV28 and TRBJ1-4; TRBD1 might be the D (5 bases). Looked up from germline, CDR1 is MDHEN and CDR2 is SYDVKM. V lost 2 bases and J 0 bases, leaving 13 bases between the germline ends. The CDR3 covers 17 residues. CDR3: CASSLPKQDTTNEKLFF. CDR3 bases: TGTGCCAGCAGTTTACCGAAACAGGACACAACTAATGAAAAACTGTTTTTT.

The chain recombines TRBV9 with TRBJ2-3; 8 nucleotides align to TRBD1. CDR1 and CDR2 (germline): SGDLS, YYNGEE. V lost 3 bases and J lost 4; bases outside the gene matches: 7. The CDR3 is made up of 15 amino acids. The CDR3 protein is CASSAGQGWSDTQYF. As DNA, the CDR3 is TGTGCCAGCAGCGCCGGACAGGGCTGGTCAGATACGCAGTATTTT.

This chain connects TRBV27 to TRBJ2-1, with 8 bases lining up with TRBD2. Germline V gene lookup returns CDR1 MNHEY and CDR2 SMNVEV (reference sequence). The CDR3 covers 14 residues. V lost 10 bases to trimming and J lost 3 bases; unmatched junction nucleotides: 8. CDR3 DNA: TGTGCCACCAGGTGGCGGGAGGACTACAATGAGCAGTTCTTC. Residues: CATRWREDYNEQFF.

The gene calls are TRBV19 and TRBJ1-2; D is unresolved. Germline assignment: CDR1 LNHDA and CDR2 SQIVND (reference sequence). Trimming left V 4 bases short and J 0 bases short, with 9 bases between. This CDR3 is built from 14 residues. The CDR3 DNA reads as TGTGCCAGTAGTAAGCCCCCGGCTAACTATGGCTACACCTTC. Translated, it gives CASSKPPANYGYTF. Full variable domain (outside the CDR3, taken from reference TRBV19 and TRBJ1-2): DGGITQSPKYLFRKEGQNVTLSCEQNLNHDAMYWYRQDPGQGLRLIYYSQIVNDFQKGDIAEGYSVSREKKESFPLTVTSAQKNPTAFYLCASSKPPANYGYTFGSGTRLTVV.

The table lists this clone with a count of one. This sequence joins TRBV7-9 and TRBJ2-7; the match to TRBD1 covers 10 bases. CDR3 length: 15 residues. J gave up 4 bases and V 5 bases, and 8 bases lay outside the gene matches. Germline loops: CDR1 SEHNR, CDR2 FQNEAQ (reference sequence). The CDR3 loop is CASSILPGQGYEQYF. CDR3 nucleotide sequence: TGTGCCAGCAGCATACTACCGGGACAGGGGTACGAGCAGTACTTC.

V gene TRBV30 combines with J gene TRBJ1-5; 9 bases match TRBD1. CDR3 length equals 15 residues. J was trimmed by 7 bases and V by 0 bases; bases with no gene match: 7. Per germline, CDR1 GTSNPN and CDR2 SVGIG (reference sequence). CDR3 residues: CAWSVRDREQQPQHF. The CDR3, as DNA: TGTGCCTGGAGTGTACGGGACAGGGAGCAACAGCCCCAGCATTTT.

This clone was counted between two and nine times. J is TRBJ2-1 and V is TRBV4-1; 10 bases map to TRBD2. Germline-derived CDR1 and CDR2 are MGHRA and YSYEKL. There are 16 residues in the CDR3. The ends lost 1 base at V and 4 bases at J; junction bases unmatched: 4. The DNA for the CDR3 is TGCGCCAGCAGCCAAGTGGGGACTAGCGTATACAATGAGCAGTTCTTC. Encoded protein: CASSQVGTSVYNEQFF.

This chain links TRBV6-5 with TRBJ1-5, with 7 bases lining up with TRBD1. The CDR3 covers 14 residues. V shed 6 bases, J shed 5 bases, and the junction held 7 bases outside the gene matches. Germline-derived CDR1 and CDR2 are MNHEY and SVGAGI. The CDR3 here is CASSSGQQDQPQHF. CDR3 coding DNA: TGTGCCAGCAGCTCGGGACAGCAAGATCAGCCCCAGCATTTT.

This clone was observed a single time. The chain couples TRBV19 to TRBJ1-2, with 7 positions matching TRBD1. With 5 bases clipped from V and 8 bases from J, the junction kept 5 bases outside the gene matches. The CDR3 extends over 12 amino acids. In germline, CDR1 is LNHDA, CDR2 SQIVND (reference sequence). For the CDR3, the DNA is TGTGCCAGTAGTGCGGAACAGGGGGGCTACACCTTC. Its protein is CASSAEQGGYTF. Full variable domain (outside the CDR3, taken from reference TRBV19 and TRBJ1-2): DGGITQSPKYLFRKEGQNVTLSCEQNLNHDAMYWYRQDPGQGLRLIYYSQIVNDFQKGDIAEGYSVSREKKESFPLTVTSAQKNPTAFYLCASSAEQGGYTFGSGTRLTVV.

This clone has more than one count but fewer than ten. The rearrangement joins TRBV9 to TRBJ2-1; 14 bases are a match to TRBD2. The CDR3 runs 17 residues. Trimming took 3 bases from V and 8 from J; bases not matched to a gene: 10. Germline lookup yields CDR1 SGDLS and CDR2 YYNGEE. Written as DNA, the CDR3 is TGTGCCAGCAGCGCAGCGCCGGGACTAGCGGGAGAGGATGAGCAGTTCTTC. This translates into CASSAAPGLAGEDEQFF.

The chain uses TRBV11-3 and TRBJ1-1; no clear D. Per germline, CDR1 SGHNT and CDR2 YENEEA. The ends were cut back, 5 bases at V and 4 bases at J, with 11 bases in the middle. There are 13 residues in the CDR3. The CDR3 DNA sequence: TGTGCCAGCAGCCCGTCGCGGGCCACTGAAGCTTTCTTT. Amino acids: CASSPSRATEAFF.

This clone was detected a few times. The CDR3 DNA sequence: TGTGCCAGCAGCTTAATCTTGGCGGGTGGTGGCTACACCTTC. Translating it yields CASSLILAGGGYTF. This chain joins TRBV7-9 and TRBJ1-2, with D unresolved. Trimming removed 2 bases from V and 7 bases from J, with 14 bases in between. The CDR3 is 14 residues long. Germline CDR1 reads SEHNR; CDR2 reads FQNEAQ (reference sequence).